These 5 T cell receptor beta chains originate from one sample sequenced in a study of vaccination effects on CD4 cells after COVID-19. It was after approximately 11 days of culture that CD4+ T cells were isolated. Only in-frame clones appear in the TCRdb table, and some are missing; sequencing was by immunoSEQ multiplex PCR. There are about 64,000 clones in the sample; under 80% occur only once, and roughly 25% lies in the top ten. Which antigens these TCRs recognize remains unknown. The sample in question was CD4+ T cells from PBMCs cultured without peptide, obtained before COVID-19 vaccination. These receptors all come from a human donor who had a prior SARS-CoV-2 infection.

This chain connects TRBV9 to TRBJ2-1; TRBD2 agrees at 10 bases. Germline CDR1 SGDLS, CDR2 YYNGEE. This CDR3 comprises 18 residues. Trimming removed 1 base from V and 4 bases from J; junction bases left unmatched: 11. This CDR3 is CASSVSSLAGEPYNEQFF. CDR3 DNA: TGTGCCAGCAGCGTATCGTCCCTAGCGGGAGAACCTTACAATGAGCAGTTCTTC.

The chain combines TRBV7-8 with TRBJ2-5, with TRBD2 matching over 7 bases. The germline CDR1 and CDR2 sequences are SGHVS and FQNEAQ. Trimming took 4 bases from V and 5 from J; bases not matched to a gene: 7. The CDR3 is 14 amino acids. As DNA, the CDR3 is TGTGCCAGCAGCTCATCGTCTAGCGGCGAGACCCAGTACTTC. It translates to CASSSSSSGETQYF.

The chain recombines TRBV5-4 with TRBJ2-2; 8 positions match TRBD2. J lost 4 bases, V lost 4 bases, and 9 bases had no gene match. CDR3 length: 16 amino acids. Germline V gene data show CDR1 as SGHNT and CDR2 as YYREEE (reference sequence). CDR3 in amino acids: CASSVLGGGTTGELFF. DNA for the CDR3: TGTGCCAGCAGCGTACTCGGGGGGGGTACCACCGGGGAGCTGTTTTTT.

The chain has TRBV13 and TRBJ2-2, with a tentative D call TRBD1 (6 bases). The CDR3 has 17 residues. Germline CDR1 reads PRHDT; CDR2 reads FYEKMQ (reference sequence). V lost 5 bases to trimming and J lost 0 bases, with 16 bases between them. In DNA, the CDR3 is TGTGCCAGCAGCCCCAATCCGGGACAAGCGAACACCGGGGAGCTGTTTTTT. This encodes CASSPNPGQANTGELFF.

CDR3 in DNA: TGTGCCAGCAGCTACAGGCTGAACACTGAAGCTTTCTTT. Its translation is CASSYRLNTEAFF. The rearrangement links TRBV12-3 or TRBV12-4 to TRBJ1-1; tentative D call: TRBD1 (5 bases). CDR3 length equals 13 residues. Trimming took off 6 bases at V and 0 bases at J, with 8 bases between the two ends.